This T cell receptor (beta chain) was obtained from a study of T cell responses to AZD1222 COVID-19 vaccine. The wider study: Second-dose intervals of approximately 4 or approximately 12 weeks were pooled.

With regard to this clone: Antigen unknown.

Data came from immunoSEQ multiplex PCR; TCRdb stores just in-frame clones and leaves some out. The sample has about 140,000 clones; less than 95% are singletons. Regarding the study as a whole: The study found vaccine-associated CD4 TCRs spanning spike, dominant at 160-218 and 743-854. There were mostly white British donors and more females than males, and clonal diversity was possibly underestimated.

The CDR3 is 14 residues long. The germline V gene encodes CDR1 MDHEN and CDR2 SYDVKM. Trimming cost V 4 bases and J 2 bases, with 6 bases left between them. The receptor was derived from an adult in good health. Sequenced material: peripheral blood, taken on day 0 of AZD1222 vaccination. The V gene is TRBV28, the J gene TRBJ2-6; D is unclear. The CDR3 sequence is CASSSRPGANVLTF. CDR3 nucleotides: TGTGCCAGCAGTTCCCGTCCTGGGGCCAACGTCCTGACTTTC.